The clone carrying this T cell receptor beta chain has just one count. Seattle patients were enrolled while actively infected and followed longitudinally. The entry originates in a study of blood T cell repertoires in COVID-19. About the research overall: Samples came from the United States, Italy and Spain, spanning acute and convalescent COVID-19. From T cells, B-cell-depleted T cells, or PBMCs came the material, which was cDNA or gDNA.

Original analysis: Reference gene primer amplification in the assay estimated nucleated cell counts. Assay: immunoSEQ multiplex PCR; the TCRdb copy retains only in-frame clones and omits some. V, J and clone size were drawn from that table, and D and trimming were deduced from the DNA. The sample yields under 350,000 clones, 90% seen once. The receptor comes from a woman in her 30s with COVID-19, enrolled during active disease. Sequenced input: peripheral blood.

CDR3: CASSQRGHTGELFF. The CDR3 bases are TGCGCCAGCAGCCAGCGGGGCCACACCGGGGAGCTGTTTTTT. This chain joins TRBV4-1 and TRBJ2-2, with D perhaps matching TRBD2 (6 bases). CDR3 size: 14 residues. The ends were cut back, 3 bases at V and 3 bases at J, with 8 bases in the middle. CDR1 and CDR2 from the germline V gene are MGHRA and YSYEKL.